The 26 T cell receptor beta chains below come from one sample, sequenced in a study of blood T cells in healthy people across ages (dated by TCRdb to about 2015). Receptors were amplified or captured by 5' RACE. Sequencing was carried out with an Illumina HiSeq 2500. A second about 7 to 12 cycle PCR used a sample-barcoded 5' primer and a J-beta primer mix. TCRdb reanalyzed the raw reads on its own, using fastp at Q25 for trimming and MiXCR for clone calling, and kept in-frame beta chains. Identical CDR3 protein sequences are pooled into one entry, listed with their most common genes and DNA. The sample data list 600,000 or so distinct CDR3 sequences, and 47% of these were observed just once. The ten largest account for roughly 24% of the sample. The sequencing sample was made of blood. The receptors come from an elderly man in good health.

The rearrangement uses TRBV20-1 and TRBJ2-3; 13 bases are shared with TRBD2. The CDR3 is made up of 16 amino acids. The ends lost 5 bases at V and 0 bases at J; junction bases unmatched: 5. From germline, CDR1 is DFQATT and CDR2 SNEGSKA (reference sequence). The CDR3 spells CSAHRTSGGSTDTQYF. The CDR3 DNA is TGCAGTGCTCACAGGACTAGCGGGGGCAGCACAGATACGCAGTATTTT.

The chain is built from TRBV20-1 and TRBJ1-4; D is undetermined. Trimming cost V 1 base and J 1 base, with 10 bases left between them. The V gene's germline CDR1 is DFQATT and CDR2 SNEGSKA (reference sequence). The length of the CDR3 is 15 residues. CDR3 loop: CSARGEGRTNEKLFF. The CDR3 coding sequence is TGCAGTGCTAGAGGGGAGGGCCGAACTAATGAAAAACTGTTTTTT.

The table lists this clonotype with a few counts. V is TRBV7-2 and J is TRBJ1-1; no reliable D call. V was cut by 5 bases and J by 0 bases, with 4 bases left in between. The CDR3 length is 12 residues. Germline loops: CDR1 SGHTA, CDR2 FQGNSA. CDR3 loop: CASSRVNTEAFF. CDR3 nucleotides: TGTGCCAGCAGCCGAGTGAACACTGAAGCTTTCTTT.

This clonotype appeared a single time. CDR3 sequence reads: CASGPTGVETQYF. The CDR3 region has the DNA TGTGCTAGTGGCCCCACAGGGGTAGAGACCCAGTACTTC. The chain combines TRBV12-5 with TRBJ2-7, with 7 bases fitting TRBD1. The end of the DNA aligns better with TRBJ2-5, so the J call may be wrong. The CDR3 consists of 13 residues. CDR1 is LGHNT, CDR2 FRNRAP, per germline.

This chain links TRBV11-3 with TRBJ2-5, with 9 positions matching TRBD2. The CDR3 contains 17 residues. CDR1 and CDR2 from the germline V gene are SGHNT and YENEEA. V gave up 1 base and J gave up 2 bases; unmatched junction bases: 8. CDR3 nucleotides: TGTGCCAGCAGCTTAGGTGCCCAGCGGGGGGCACAAGAGACCCAGTACTTC. Residues: CASSLGAQRGAQETQYF.

The chain recombines TRBV6-1 with TRBJ2-4; D is undetermined. The CDR3 runs 15 residues. Looked up from germline, CDR1 is MNHNS and CDR2 is SASEGT. Trimming pared 5 bases from V and 6 bases from J, leaving 17 bases between. The CDR3 region is CASSLEKSSGNIQYF. CDR3 nucleotides: TGTGCCAGCAGTTTAGAAAAATCATCCGGAAACATTCAGTACTTC.

This clonotype came up a few times. This may be a read error, as it is one base from a much larger clone. The chain links TRBV29-1 to TRBJ2-7, with 7 bases matching TRBD1. This CDR3 is built from 12 residues. Germline-derived CDR1 and CDR2 are SQVTM and ANQGSEA. The CDR3 DNA sequence: TGCATCGTTAGACAGGGAATGGGGGAGCAGTACTTC. Translated, it gives CIVRQGMGEQYF.

This chain connects TRBV7-9 to TRBJ2-7, with 8 bases that match TRBD2. The J call is doubtful: the DNA matches TRBJ2-5 better. The CDR3 covers 14 residues. Germline CDR1 is SEHNR and CDR2 is FQNEAQ (reference sequence). This CDR3 is CASSPGTSRETQYF. CDR3 in DNA: TGTGCCAGCAGCCCTGGGACTAGTAGGGAGACCCAGTACTTC.

V and J are TRBV7-2 and TRBJ1-2, with D maybe TRBD1 (5 bases). This CDR3 contains 16 residues. Between the trimmed V and J ends, which lost 1 base and 4 bases, there was a span of 16 bases. Germline V CDR1 and CDR2: SGHTA, FQGNSA. The CDR3 bases are TGTGCCAGCAGCTTAGGGCAGGCCAGGGCCTCCTATGGCTACACCTTC. This translates into CASSLGQARASYGYTF.

This clonotype was seen a few times. The chain uses TRBV7-2 and TRBJ2-1; tentative D call: TRBD2 (6 bases). The CDR3 has 13 amino acids. Germline loops: CDR1 SGHTA, CDR2 FQGNSA. With 2 bases removed from V and 8 bases from J, the gap between germline ends came to 10 bases. In nucleotides, the CDR3 is TGTGCCAGCAGCTTAACAGCGGGCTATGAGCAGTTCTTC. Amino acids: CASSLTAGYEQFF.

This rearrangement joins TRBV5-1 to TRBJ1-5, with TRBD1 matching 9 bases. V was clipped by 3 bases and J by 5 bases; unmatched bases: 6. Germline-derived CDR1 and CDR2 are SGHRS and YFSETQ. CDR3 length: 15 amino acids. CDR3 amino acids: CASSSAGQGDQPQHF. CDR3 bases: TGCGCCAGCAGCTCTGCGGGACAGGGCGATCAGCCCCAGCATTTT.

V and J are TRBV20-1 and TRBJ2-3, with D perhaps TRBD1 or TRBD2 (5 bases each). Germline-derived CDR1 and CDR2 are DFQATT and SNEGSKA (reference sequence). V lost 3 bases, J lost 5 bases, and 12 bases lay in between. The CDR3 extends over 13 amino acids. The CDR3 protein is CSASLTGRDTQYF. Written as DNA, the CDR3 is TGCAGTGCTAGTTTGACGGGACGAGATACGCAGTATTTT.

The chain couples TRBV9 to TRBJ2-7, with 8 bases aligning to TRBD1. Germline V gene data show CDR1 as SGDLS and CDR2 as YYNGEE. J gave up 3 bases and V 0 bases, and 5 bases lay outside the gene matches. The CDR3 is 15 residues long. The CDR3 sequence: CASSVGGQGIYEQYF. In DNA form, the CDR3 reads TGTGCCAGCAGCGTAGGTGGACAGGGTATCTACGAGCAGTACTTC.

DNA of the CDR3: TGTGCCATCAGTGGGGGGGGACGACAGCCCCAGCATTTT. This encodes CAISGGGRQPQHF. The gene calls are TRBV10-3 and TRBJ1-5; D may be TRBD1 (5 bases). Trimming left V 4 bases short and J 7 bases short, with 11 bases between. Germline CDR1 ENHRY, CDR2 SYGVKD. The CDR3 sequence is 13 residues long.

A word on this clonotype: At one end, the junction sequence differs from germline, possibly due to a read error. The rearrangement links TRBV6-5 to TRBJ2-7; TRBD2 matches at 7 bases. Germline V gene data show CDR1 as MNHEY and CDR2 as SVGAGI. This CDR3 is 16 amino acids long. The CDR3 is CTSSYAPGGSTYEQYF. CDR3 sequence (DNA): TGTACCAGCAGTTACGCACCTGGCGGGAGTACCTACGAGCAGTACTTC.

The rearrangement links TRBV27 to TRBJ1-2; TRBD1 aligns across 7 bases. The ends lost 6 bases at V and 6 bases at J; junction bases unmatched: 4. Looked up from germline, CDR1 is MNHEY and CDR2 is SMNVEV (reference sequence). This CDR3 comprises 12 residues. The CDR3 sequence: CASRRGQDGYTF. In DNA, the CDR3 is TGTGCCAGCAGACGAGGACAGGATGGCTACACCTTC.

This clonotype came up a few times. The J gene is TRBJ2-4, the V gene TRBV5-1; the D is unclear. The J call is doubtful: the DNA matches TRBJ2-7 better. The CDR3 has 14 amino acids. The germline V gene encodes CDR1 SGHRS and CDR2 YFSETQ. The CDR3 DNA is TGCGCCAGCAGCTTTATCGGATCACCCTACGAGCAGTACTTC. Residues: CASSFIGSPYEQYF.

In DNA, the CDR3 is TGTGCCAGCAGTCCCCGGGACAGCCTGTCCTACAATGGACAGTTCTTC. Protein sequence: CASSPRDSLSYNGQFF. This rearrangement joins TRBV6-5 to TRBJ2-1; TRBD1 agrees at 7 bases. The V gene's germline CDR1 is MNHEY and CDR2 SVGAGI. This CDR3 comprises 16 residues. J was trimmed by 13 bases and V by 5 bases; bases with no gene match: 20.

This clonotype showed up many times. The chain is built from TRBV6-5 and TRBJ2-1; TRBD1 matches at 10 bases. Germline V gene sequence: CDR1 MNHEY, CDR2 SVGAGI. V was clipped by 2 bases and J by 2 bases; unmatched bases: 3. This CDR3 region has 16 residues. The CDR3, as DNA: TGTGCCAGCAGTTACCGGGGGACAGGGGCCTACAATGAGCAGTTCTTC. This codes for CASSYRGTGAYNEQFF.

This clonotype appeared a few times. The V and J genes are TRBV20-1 and TRBJ2-5; TRBD1 might be the D (6 bases). Germline-derived CDR1 and CDR2 are DFQATT and SNEGSKA (reference sequence). The CDR3 spans 13 residues. Trimming shortened V by 5 bases and J by 2 bases, and 12 bases separated the two germline ends. CDR3 residues: CSAHADRQETQYF. In nucleotides, the CDR3 is TGCAGTGCTCACGCGGACAGACAAGAGACCCAGTACTTC.

J is TRBJ2-5 and V is TRBV20-1; D perhaps matches TRBD2 (5 bases). The CDR3 has 12 amino acids. Germline V gene data show CDR1 as DFQATT and CDR2 as SNEGSKA (reference sequence). The V end lost 3 bases, the J end lost 3 bases, and 8 bases lay between the germline ends. CDR3 DNA sequence: TGCAGTGCTAGGAGGGCGGAAGAGACCCAGTACTTC. This translates into CSARRAEETQYF.

This clonotype has a count of ten or more. V gene TRBV6-1 combines with J gene TRBJ2-4; tentative D call: TRBD1 (5 bases). CDR1 is MNHNS and CDR2 is SASEGT in the germline V gene. Trimming cost V 5 bases and J 0 bases, with 23 bases left between them. The CDR3 length is 19 residues. The CDR3 nucleotides read TGTGCCAGCAGTAAACACACCCGACTTGACAGAGTAGCCAAAAACATTCAGTACTTC. The encoded protein is CASSKHTRLDRVAKNIQYF.

Note on this clonotype: Relative to the germline gene, one junction end is altered; a read error may explain this. The chain employs TRBV6-4 and TRBJ2-4, with TRBD1 as a possible D gene (5 bases). The CDR3 sequence is 20 residues long. Germline lookup yields CDR1 MRHNA and CDR2 SNTAGT. DNA of the CDR3: TGTGCCAGCAACCATTCAGGGCCTAGTTTCGTGCTTCTCGCCAAAAACAGTCAGTACTTC. Encoded protein: CASNHSGPSFVLLAKNSQYF.

The chain recombines TRBV7-2 with TRBJ2-1; tentative D call: TRBD2 (6 bases). This CDR3 contains 17 residues. The V and J ends lost 2 bases and 0 bases respectively, with 14 bases between them. Germline-derived CDR1 and CDR2 are SGHTA and FQGNSA. The CDR3 spells CASSLTLGLSSYNEQFF. In DNA form, the CDR3 reads TGTGCCAGCAGCTTAACTCTTGGACTAAGCTCCTACAATGAGCAGTTCTTC.

The V and J genes are TRBV25-1 and TRBJ2-5, with D perhaps given as TRBD1 or TRBD2 (7 bases each). Between the trimmed V and J ends, which lost 3 bases and 11 bases, there was a span of 13 bases. The V gene's germline CDR1 is MGHDK and CDR2 SYGVNS. The CDR3 totals 12 residues. Here the CDR3 DNA reads TGTGCCAGCAGTGACCCAGGGGGGGAGCAGTACTTC. It specifies CASSDPGGEQYF.

This clonotype has a handful of counts. The rearrangement joins TRBV7-2 to TRBJ2-7; 9 bases are a match to TRBD1. The CDR3 covers 15 residues. Germline CDR1 and CDR2: SGHTA and FQGNSA. V shed 3 bases, J shed 2 bases, and the junction held 5 bases outside the gene matches. The CDR3 region is CASSFGTGTAYEQYF. DNA for the CDR3: TGTGCCAGCAGCTTCGGGACAGGGACTGCCTACGAGCAGTACTTC.